A single sample gave rise to the 2 T cell receptor beta chains below, sequenced in a study of naive and memory T cell subsets. The beta constant-region primer was an equimolar mix of two oligonucleotides covering TRBC1 and TRBC2. Four rounds of PCR amplified the ligated cDNA using nested alpha and beta constant-region primers plus SP2. A single record per CDR3 protein comes from TCRdb applying MiXCR to the UMI-ligation and nested PCR reads. This sample has about 120,000 distinct CDR3 sequences, with roughly 32% found just once. Sequences were obtained from central memory CD4+ T cells from blood. The receptors originated from a human donor in good health.

This chain links TRBV19 with TRBJ1-5, with TRBD1 as a possible D gene (5 bases). Trimming shortened V by 11 bases and J by 2 bases, and 13 bases separated the two germline ends. Germline CDR1 reads LNHDA; CDR2 reads SQIVND (reference sequence). This CDR3 is 13 amino acids long. CDR3 in amino acids: CASGGTGNQPQHF. For the CDR3, the DNA is TGTGCCTCAGGAGGGACGGGCAATCAGCCCCAGCATTTT. Full variable domain (missing parts from reference TRBV19 and TRBJ1-5): DGGITQSPKYLFRKEGQNVTLSCEQNLNHDAMYWYRQDPGQGLRLIYYSQIVNDFQKGDIAEGYSVSREKKESFPLTVTSAQKNPTAFYLCASGGTGNQPQHFGDGTRLSIL.

As to this clonotype: The germline gene is not matched at one end of the junction; a read error may be the cause. The V gene is TRBV20-1, the J gene TRBJ1-6; D is ambiguous. The CDR3 has 15 residues. Per germline, CDR1 DFQATT and CDR2 SNEGSKA (reference sequence). CDR3 in amino acids: CSAIVGSSYNSHLHF. CDR3 sequence (DNA): TGCAGTGCCATAGTGGGGAGCTCCTATAATTCACACCTCCACTTT.